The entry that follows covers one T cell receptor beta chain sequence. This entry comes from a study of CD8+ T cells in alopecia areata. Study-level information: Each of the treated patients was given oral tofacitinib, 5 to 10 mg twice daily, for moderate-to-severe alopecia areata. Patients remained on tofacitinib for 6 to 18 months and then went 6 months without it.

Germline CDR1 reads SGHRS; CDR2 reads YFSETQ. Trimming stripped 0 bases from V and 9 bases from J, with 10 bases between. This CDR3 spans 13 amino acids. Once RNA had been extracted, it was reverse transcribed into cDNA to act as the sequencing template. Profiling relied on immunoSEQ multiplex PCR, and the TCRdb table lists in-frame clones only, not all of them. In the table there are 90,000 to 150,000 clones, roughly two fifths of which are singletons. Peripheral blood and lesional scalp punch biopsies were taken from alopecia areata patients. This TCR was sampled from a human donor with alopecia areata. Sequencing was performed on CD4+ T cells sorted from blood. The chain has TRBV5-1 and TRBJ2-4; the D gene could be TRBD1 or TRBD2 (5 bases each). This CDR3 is CASSLESRGIQYF. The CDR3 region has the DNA TGCGCCAGCAGCTTGGAGTCGAGGGGCATTCAGTACTTC. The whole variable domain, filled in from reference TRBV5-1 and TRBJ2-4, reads KAGVTQTPRYLIKTRGQQVTLSCSPISGHRSVSWYQQTPGQGLQFLFEYFSETQRNKGNFPGRFSGRQFSNSRSEMNVSTLELGDSALYLCASSLESRGIQYFGAGTRLSVL.